This TCR beta chain came from a study of cytomegalovirus exposure and HLA in healthy donors. Amplification used 60 Vbeta primers and 13 Jbeta primers. Profiled with immunoSEQ multiplex PCR; TCRdb holds only in-frame clones, not every one. The data hold some 130,000 clones, with about two thirds observed a single time. V was pared by 4 bases and J by 0 bases, with 13 bases between. The germline V gene has CDR1 SNHLY and CDR2 FYNNEI. This CDR3 is 16 amino acids long. This receptor was identified in a woman aged 40 to 50 in good health and CMV-seronegative. This chain links TRBV2 with TRBJ1-3, with D tentatively TRBD1 (5 bases). The specimen sequenced was PBMCs. In DNA, the CDR3 is TGTGCCAGCAGTGCCGAACAGGCGAGCTCTGGAAACACCATATATTTT. This codes for CASSAEQASSGNTIYF. Drawing the rest from reference TRBV2 and TRBJ1-3, the complete variable domain is EPEVTQTPSHQVTQMGQEVILRCVPISNHLYFYWYRQILGQKVEFLVSFYNNEISEKSEIFDDQFSVERPDGSNFTLKIRSTKLEDSAMYFCASSAEQASSGNTIYFGEGSWLTVV.